These T cell receptor beta chains were read from a single sample in a study of blood T cell repertoires in COVID-19. Profiling relied on immunoSEQ multiplex PCR, and the TCRdb table lists in-frame clones only, not all of them. The repertoire consists of over 250,000 clones, with around 80% occurring once and the leading ten covering around 3.9%. The sequenced material came from PBMCs or T cells enriched from blood (not recorded which). Receptors originate from a young man with acute COVID-19. CDR3s include the opening cysteine and the closing phenylalanine or tryptophan. The order of the fields is clone size, V gene, J gene, D gene, CDR3 protein, CDR3 DNA. A D gene is named only where the DNA matches it firmly. The size of a clone is reported for some rows only, either as once, few or many, or as a class for expanded clones.

.,TRBV7-9,TRBJ1-1,.,CASSLGLGVREAFF,TGTGCCAGCAGCTTAGGGTTAGGGGTCCGGGAAGCTTTCTTT
.,TRBV6-2/TRBV6-3,TRBJ2-3,TRBD2,CASSWDYQSTDTQYF,TGTGCCAGCAGTTGGGACTACCAAAGCACAGATACGCAGTATTTT
.,TRBV11-2,TRBJ1-1,TRBD1,CASSLLLGRGDTEAFF,TGTGCCAGCAGCTTACTGTTGGGCAGGGGGGACACTGAAGCTTTCTTT
once,TRBV27,TRBJ2-1,TRBD2,CASSPGLAVYNEQFF,TGTGCCAGCAGTCCGGGACTAGCGGTCTACAATGAGCAGTTCTTC
.,TRBV6-1,TRBJ1-2,TRBD1,CASSVRGEGTDNYGYTF,TGTGCCAGCAGTGTTCGTGGTGAGGGGACAGATAACTATGGCTACACCTTC
.,TRBV5-1,TRBJ1-4,TRBD1,CASRAGGEKLFF,TGCGCCAGCAGGGCAGGGGGCGAAAAACTGTTTTTT
.,TRBV9,TRBJ2-2,TRBD1,CASSVEGTGNTGELFF,TGTGCCAGCAGCGTAGAAGGGACAGGGAACACCGGGGAGCTGTTTTTT
.,TRBV27,TRBJ2-3,TRBD2,CASSPGLAGVDTQYF,TGTGCCAGCAGCCCAGGACTAGCGGGAGTTGATACGCAGTATTTT
.,TRBV6-5,TRBJ1-5,.,CASKGVNQPQHF,TGTGCCAGCAAGGGGGTCAATCAGCCCCAGCATTTT
once,TRBV19,TRBJ2-1,.,CASSNPLAGVKYNEQFF,TGTGCCAGTAGTAACCCCCTAGCTGGAGTGAAATACAATGAGCAGTTCTTC
.,TRBV11-2,TRBJ2-1,.,CASSFGGILAGSSYNEQFF,TGTGCCAGCAGCTTCGGCGGGATTTTGGCGGGGAGCTCCTACAATGAGCAGTTCTTC
once,TRBV5-8,TRBJ1-1,.,CASKAGVRTEAFF,TGTGCCAGTAAAGCAGGGGTTCGGACTGAAGCTTTCTTT
.,TRBV5-8,TRBJ1-2,.,CASSPATVPYGYTF,TGTGCCAGCAGCCCGGCGACAGTACCTTATGGCTACACCTTC
.,TRBV15,TRBJ2-5,.,CATSRDRGSSRETQYF,TGTGCCACCAGCAGAGATCGTGGTAGTAGCCGGGAGACCCAGTACTTC
.,TRBV21-1,TRBJ1-1,.,CASSPGTGGTEAFF,TGTGCCAGCAGCCCCGGGACAGGGGGCACTGAAGCTTTCTTT
.,TRBV2,TRBJ1-3,.,CASSRTVSGNTIYF,TGTGCCAGCAGTCGGACAGTCTCTGGAAACACCATATATTTT
.,TRBV3-1/TRBV3-2,TRBJ2-5,TRBD1,CASSTKGSRTGVEETQYF,TGTGCCAGCAGCACAAAGGGGTCCCGGACAGGGGTAGAAGAGACCCAGTACTTC
.,TRBV7-9,TRBJ2-2,TRBD2,CASSVGLALTGELFF,TGTGCCAGCAGCGTCGGACTAGCTCTCACCGGGGAGCTGTTTTTT
.,TRBV18,TRBJ1-5,TRBD1,CASSPRDRGQPQHF,TGTGCCAGCTCACCAAGGGACAGGGGTCAGCCCCAGCATTTT
.,TRBV18,TRBJ1-1,TRBD1,CASSPGGQIMNTEAFF,TGTGCCAGCTCACCCGGGGGACAGATCATGAACACTGAAGCTTTCTTT
many,TRBV5-1,TRBJ1-4,.,CASSLSGQGGEKLFF,TGCGCCAGCAGCTTGAGTGGGCAAGGTGGAGAAAAACTGTTTTTT
few,TRBV7-9,TRBJ1-1,.,CASSLGSGGTEAFF,TGTGCCAGCAGCTTAGGAAGTGGAGGGACTGAAGCTTTCTTT
.,TRBV24-1,TRBJ2-1,TRBD2,CATSSTSWNEQFF,TGTGCCACCTCATCGACTAGCTGGAATGAGCAGTTCTTC
.,TRBV14,TRBJ1-1,.,CASSHPHPTGNTEAFF,TGTGCCAGCAGCCATCCCCACCCGACGGGGAACACTGAAGCTTTCTTT
.,TRBV2,TRBJ1-5,.,CASSEARRGNQPQHF,TGTGCCAGCAGTGAAGCAAGGAGGGGCAATCAGCCCCAGCATTTT
.,TRBV5-4,TRBJ1-5,.,CASSAETGAQHF,TGTGCCAGCAGCGCTGAGACGGGAGCCCAGCATTTT
.,TRBV2,TRBJ2-5,.,CASSRDLQETQYF,TGTGCCAGCAGCAGGGATCTCCAAGAGACCCAGTACTTC
.,TRBV5-4,TRBJ1-2,TRBD1,CASSYGQGAFDGYTF,TGTGCCAGCAGCTATGGACAGGGGGCATTTGATGGCTACACCTTC
.,TRBV4-2,TRBJ1-1,TRBD1,CASSPLTGMNTEAFF,TGTGCCAGCAGCCCCTTGACAGGGATGAACACTGAAGCTTTCTTT
.,TRBV7-9,TRBJ1-6,TRBD1,CASSSDRDRGRGSPLHF,TGTGCCAGCAGCTCTGACCGGGACAGGGGGCGCGGGTCACCCCTCCACTTT
.,TRBV5-4,TRBJ1-1,.,CASSLGAGVNTEAFF,TGTGCCAGCAGCTTGGGAGCAGGGGTGAACACTGAAGCTTTCTTT
.,TRBV2,TRBJ1-1,.,CASSESGGLNTEAFF,TGTGCCAGCAGTGAATCCGGAGGGTTGAACACTGAAGCTTTCTTT
once,TRBV4-3,TRBJ2-2,.,CASSQGTTNTGELFF,TGCGCCAGCAGCCAAGGGACTACGAACACCGGGGAGCTGTTTTTT
.,TRBV19,TRBJ1-5,.,CASSKKLTPGSNQPQHF,TGTGCCAGTAGTAAAAAGTTGACTCCAGGGTCCAATCAGCCCCAGCATTTT
few,TRBV6-1,TRBJ1-5,.,CASSEALPQSNQPQHF,TGTGCCAGCAGTGAAGCGCTGCCACAGAGCAATCAGCCCCAGCATTTT
.,TRBV6-1,TRBJ2-1,.,CASSETGASYNEQFF,TGTGCCAGCAGTGAAACGGGAGCTAGCTACAATGAGCAGTTCTTC
.,TRBV27,TRBJ1-1,TRBD1,CASRNSGTGDDEAFF,TGTGCCAGCAGAAACTCCGGGACAGGGGATGATGAAGCTTTCTTT
.,TRBV28,TRBJ1-2,.,CASSPRGFGYTF,TGTGCCAGCAGTCCCAGAGGGTTCGGCTACACCTTC
once,TRBV2,TRBJ1-2,.,CASSGQNYGYTF,TGTGCCAGCAGTGGGCAGAACTATGGCTACACCTTC
.,TRBV19,TRBJ1-5,.,CASSMVGQNQPQHF,TGTGCCAGTAGTATGGTGGGCCAGAATCAGCCCCAGCATTTT
.,TRBV7-6,TRBJ2-1,.,CASSPGGPGEQFF,TGTGCCAGCAGCCCCGGAGGACCCGGGGAGCAGTTCTTC
.,TRBV28,TRBJ1-1,.,CASREGGANTEAFF,TGTGCCAGCAGGGAGGGAGGGGCGAACACTGAAGCTTTCTTT
.,TRBV9,TRBJ2-3,TRBD1,CASSISPGQGPNTDTQYF,TGTGCCAGCAGCATTAGCCCGGGACAGGGCCCTAACACAGATACGCAGTATTTT
.,TRBV6-5,TRBJ1-5,.,CASRWTDSNQPQHF,TGTGCCAGCAGATGGACAGATAGCAATCAGCCCCAGCATTTT
.,TRBV7-8,TRBJ1-1,.,CASSLSRGRTEAFF,TGTGCCAGCAGCTTATCCAGGGGCCGCACTGAAGCTTTCTTT
.,TRBV7-2,TRBJ1-4,.,CASSRESMKEKLFF,TGTGCCAGCAGTCGTGAGAGTATGAAGGAAAAACTGTTTTTT
.,TRBV7-2,TRBJ1-2,.,CASRPGGGGQGYTF,TGTGCCAGCCGCCCGGGGGGGGGAGGTCAGGGCTACACCTTC
.,TRBV3-1/TRBV3-2,TRBJ1-5,.,CASSQGVGNQPQHF,TGTGCCAGCAGCCAGGGAGTGGGCAATCAGCCCCAGCATTTT
.,TRBV29-1,TRBJ2-2,TRBD2,CSVNGGLAGMNTGELFF,TGCAGCGTAAATGGGGGACTAGCGGGGATGAACACCGGGGAGCTGTTTTTT
.,TRBV7-9,TRBJ2-5,.,CASSLLALKETQYF,TGTGCCAGCAGCTTATTGGCTCTCAAAGAGACCCAGTACTTC
.,TRBV19,TRBJ2-1,.,CASHDRSSYNEQFF,TGTGCCAGTCACGACAGGAGCTCCTACAATGAGCAGTTCTTC
.,TRBV5-1,TRBJ1-5,.,CASSLAGASNQPQHF,TGCGCCAGCAGCTTGGCAGGGGCCAGCAATCAGCCCCAGCATTTT
once,TRBV9,TRBJ2-2,.,CASSVGISNTGELFF,TGTGCCAGCAGCGTAGGTATATCGAACACCGGGGAGCTGTTTTTT